This entry lists 27 T cell receptor beta chains sequenced from one sample in a study of cytomegalovirus exposure and HLA in healthy donors (dated by TCRdb to the late 2010s). The library was generated by the immunoSEQ multiplex PCR assay. The multiplex PCR relied on a mix of 60 forward primers for TCR Vbeta segments and 13 reverse primers for TCR Jbeta segments. Drawn from immuneACCESS, this table holds only the in-frame rearrangements with V and J called that TCRdb kept. Clones are partly lost; checked studies trace under half to an unresolved V gene and leave the rest unexplained. For this sample there are under 200,000 clones; approximately 80% appear just once. In total, the top ten clones hold approximately 4.8% of the sample. The sequenced sample consisted of PBMCs. The receptor source for this set is a man aged 25-45 years in good health and CMV-seronegative.

This clone was counted once. The gene calls are TRBV7-3 and TRBJ1-1, with no clear D. CDR1 and CDR2 (germline): SGHTA, FQGTGA. The CDR3 runs 13 residues. Trimming cost V 2 bases and J 0 bases, with 4 bases left between them. The CDR3 is CASSLHLNTEAFF. The CDR3 DNA reads TGTGCCAGCAGCTTACACTTGAACACTGAAGCTTTCTTT.

The V call is TRBV28, the J call TRBJ2-1; TRBD2 is a possible D gene (5 bases). Trimming removed 4 bases from V and 12 bases from J, with 13 bases in between. The V gene's germline CDR1 is MDHEN and CDR2 SYDVKM. The CDR3 is 12 residues long. DNA for the CDR3: TGTGCCAGCAGTTACGAGGACTTAGGGCAGTTCTTC. Encoded protein: CASSYEDLGQFF.

This rearrangement joins TRBV4-3 to TRBJ2-1, with TRBD1 matching over 10 bases. Germline V gene lookup returns CDR1 LGHNA and CDR2 YSLEER. The CDR3 runs 14 residues. V lost 3 bases to trimming and J lost 8 bases; unmatched junction nucleotides: 4. In DNA form, the CDR3 reads TGCGCCAGCAGCCAGGGACAGGGGAGGGATGAGCAGTTCTTC. It yields the protein CASSQGQGRDEQFF.

V is TRBV6-5 and J is TRBJ1-1; D gene ambiguous. This CDR3 comprises 13 residues. Germline lookup yields CDR1 MNHEY and CDR2 SVGAGI. V lost 0 bases to trimming and J lost 6 bases, with 8 bases between them. The CDR3 spells CASSYSRVAEAFF. The CDR3 nucleotides read TGTGCCAGCAGTTACTCGAGGGTGGCTGAAGCTTTCTTT.

Notes on this clone: The sample holds other DNA sequences that translate to the same CDR3. V and J are TRBV2 and TRBJ1-5; perhaps TRBD1 as D (5 bases). V was cut by 6 bases and J by 0 bases, with 12 bases left in between. The CDR3 is made up of 15 amino acids. Looked up from germline, CDR1 is SNHLY and CDR2 is FYNNEI. DNA of the CDR3: TGTGCCAGCAGCGCCGACAGAGTTAGCAATCAGCCCCAGCATTTT. As protein: CASSADRVSNQPQHF.

V and J are TRBV11-2 and TRBJ2-2, with D possibly being TRBD2 (5 bases). Germline values: CDR1 SGHAT, CDR2 FQNNGV. V dropped 3 bases and J dropped 3 bases, with 8 bases sitting between them. The CDR3 runs 14 residues. DNA of the CDR3: TGTGCCAGCAGCTTTCGGAGGCACACCGGGGAGCTGTTTTTT. Amino acids: CASSFRRHTGELFF. Filled out from reference TRBV11-2 and TRBJ2-2, the complete variable domain reads EAGVAQSPRYKIIEKRQSVAFWCNPISGHATLYWYQQILGQGPKLLIQFQNNGVVDDSQLPKDRFSAERLKGVDSTLKIQPAKLEDSAVYLCASSFRRHTGELFFGEGSRLTVL.

CDR3 DNA sequence: TGTGCCAGCAGTCATCCCGGCGGCGGGGCCGGCCAAGAGACCCAGTACTTC. This gives the protein CASSHPGGGAGQETQYF. This chain uses TRBV27 with TRBJ2-5, with D possibly being TRBD2 (6 bases). Germline V gene lookup returns CDR1 MNHEY and CDR2 SMNVEV (reference sequence). V dropped 5 bases and J dropped 1 base, with 20 bases sitting between them. This CDR3 spans 17 amino acids.

The V and J genes are TRBV2 and TRBJ1-1, with D uncertain. Germline assignment: CDR1 SNHLY and CDR2 FYNNEI. Deletions cut 3 bases from V and 4 bases from J, with 9 bases between. The CDR3 runs to 13 residues. CDR3 region: CASSEGRGTEAFF. CDR3 DNA sequence: TGTGCCAGCAGTGAGGGGAGAGGCACTGAAGCTTTCTTT.

The chain carries TRBV5-6 and TRBJ2-3; D is ambiguous. In germline, CDR1 is SGHDT, CDR2 YYEEEE. Deletions cut 0 bases from V and 0 bases from J, with 8 bases between. This CDR3 comprises 15 residues. CDR3 DNA: TGTGCCAGCAGCTTGGTCAGCGCTAGCACAGATACGCAGTATTTT. Translation gives CASSLVSASTDTQYF.

On this clone: One end of the junction varies from germline; a read error may be responsible. J is TRBJ2-5 and V is TRBV7-9, with 7 bases that match TRBD2. The CDR3 covers 17 residues. Looked up from germline, CDR1 is SEHNR and CDR2 is FQNEAQ (reference sequence). The CDR3 loop is CSSSLQPLQLGGETQYF. DNA for the CDR3: TGTTCCAGCAGCTTACAGCCCCTCCAGTTGGGGGGGGAGACCCAGTACTTC.

The chain joins TRBV5-1 to TRBJ2-6, with D perhaps matching TRBD1 (6 bases). V was clipped by 0 bases and J by 0 bases, with 13 bases between them. The CDR3 spans 18 residues. Germline CDR1 is SGHRS and CDR2 is YFSETQ. CDR3 sequence reads: CASSLEGVMGSGANVLTF. CDR3 coding DNA: TGCGCCAGCAGCTTGGAGGGGGTTATGGGCTCTGGGGCCAACGTCCTGACTTTC.

The chain joins TRBV6-1 to TRBJ1-1, with D unclear. The CDR3 is 11 residues long. Germline loops: CDR1 MNHNS, CDR2 SASEGT. Trimming cost V 0 bases and J 9 bases, with 5 bases left between them. The chain's CDR3 is CASSEARKAFF. In DNA, the CDR3 is TGTGCCAGCAGTGAAGCGCGGAAAGCTTTCTTT.

A few counts support this clone. The chain joins TRBV7-3 to TRBJ1-6; TRBD1 agrees at 9 bases. Germline V gene lookup returns CDR1 SGHTA and CDR2 FQGTGA. The CDR3 covers 15 residues. V lost 5 bases to trimming and J lost 10 bases; unmatched junction nucleotides: 9. The CDR3 DNA reads as TGTGCCAGCAGCATTCCGGACAGGGGAACATCACCCCTCCACTTT. Residues: CASSIPDRGTSPLHF.

The genes are TRBV14 and TRBJ1-2; 8 bases line up with TRBD1. With V trimmed by 2 bases and J by 8 bases, 7 bases remained unmatched. The CDR3 is made up of 14 amino acids. Germline lookup yields CDR1 SGHDN and CDR2 FVKESK. The CDR3 region has the DNA TGTGCCAGCAGCCAACTTACAGGGGGGTACGGCTACACCTTC. Encoded protein: CASSQLTGGYGYTF. The full variable domain, with the rest looked up from reference TRBV14 and TRBJ1-2, is EAGVTQFPSHSVIEKGQTVTLRCDPISGHDNLYWYRRVMGKEIKFLLHFVKESKQDESGMPNNRFLAERTGGTYSTLKVQPAELEDSGVYFCASSQLTGGYGYTFGSGTRLTVV.

The CDR3 protein is CASNLRGMAEAFF. CDR3 nucleotides: TGTGCCAGCAACCTGCGGGGTATGGCTGAAGCTTTCTTT. The chain carries TRBV6-1 and TRBJ1-1; D unresolved. Germline-derived CDR1 and CDR2 are MNHNS and SASEGT. V was trimmed by 7 bases and J by 6 bases, leaving 15 bases between them. The CDR3 covers 13 residues.

This rearrangement joins TRBV21-1 to TRBJ2-7; the table's D call, TRBD2, was not checked against the DNA. TRBV21-1 is listed as a pseudogene. The CDR3 covers 15 residues. CDR3 sequence (DNA): TGTGCCAGCAGCAAGGGGGACTCTCCCTCCTACGAGCAGTACTTC. Its protein product is CASSKGDSPSYEQYF.

V gene TRBV9 combines with J gene TRBJ1-1; the D is unclear. Trimming took 4 bases from V and 4 from J, leaving 17 bases between them. CDR3 length: 15 amino acids. The germline CDR1 and CDR2 sequences are SGDLS and YYNGEE. The CDR3 is CASSPYADMSTEAFF. For the CDR3, the DNA is TGTGCCAGCAGCCCGTACGCAGACATGAGCACTGAAGCTTTCTTT.

The chain is built from TRBV11-2 and TRBJ2-1; the D gene is possibly TRBD1 (6 bases). V was pared by 0 bases and J by 0 bases, with 12 bases between. Germline assignment: CDR1 SGHAT and CDR2 FQNNGV. The CDR3 runs 17 residues. The CDR3 reads CASSLEDSPPSYNEQFF. DNA of the CDR3: TGTGCCAGCAGCTTAGAGGACAGCCCTCCCTCCTACAATGAGCAGTTCTTC.

This chain uses TRBV28 with TRBJ2-1; D perhaps matches TRBD2 (6 bases). Germline CDR1 is MDHEN and CDR2 is SYDVKM. The V and J ends lost 5 bases and 0 bases respectively, with 14 bases between them. The CDR3 covers 16 residues. As DNA, the CDR3 is TGTGCCAGCAGTGGGGGGACGGAGAGCTCCTACAATGAGCAGTTCTTC. Amino acids: CASSGGTESSYNEQFF.

The rearrangement joins TRBV5-3 to TRBJ1-2, with 7 nucleotides matching TRBD1. TRBV5-3 is sorted into the ORF group, with uncertain function. The length of the CDR3 is 18 residues. With V trimmed by 2 bases and J by 7 bases, 20 bases remained unmatched. The CDR3 sequence: CARSLGGSGITPCRGYTF. For the CDR3, the DNA is TGTGCCAGAAGCTTAGGGGGCTCTGGGATCACCCCCTGCCGTGGCTACACCTTC.

This clone occurred a few times. This sequence joins TRBV6-5 and TRBJ2-3; D is perhaps TRBD2 (7 bases). CDR3 size: 13 residues. V gave up 9 bases and J gave up 3 bases, with 13 bases separating them. The germline V gene has CDR1 MNHEY and CDR2 SVGAGI. As DNA, the CDR3 is TGTGCCAGAAGGGGGGGCGGGACAGATACGCAGTATTTT. It encodes CARRGGGTDTQYF.

Remarks on this clone: The conserved final phenylalanine or tryptophan is absent from the CDR3, which likely points to a read error. V usage is TRBV19 and J usage is TRBJ1-1; D is possibly TRBD1 (5 bases). Per germline, CDR1 LNHDA and CDR2 SQIVND (reference sequence). This CDR3 spans 14 amino acids. V lost 5 bases and J 10 bases, leaving 20 bases between the germline ends. CDR3 nucleotides: TGTGCCAGTAGTGTCACCCGGGGGATCCTTGGAGCTTTCTCT. Residues: CASSVTRGILGAFS.

V and J are TRBV9 and TRBJ2-1; 14 bases map to TRBD2. V shed 4 bases, J shed 8 bases, and the junction held 5 bases outside the gene matches. The CDR3 runs to 15 residues. CDR1 is SGDLS and CDR2 is YYNGEE in the germline V gene. CDR3 sequence: CASSPRLAGGDEQFF. The CDR3 DNA reads as TGTGCCAGCAGCCCGCGACTAGCGGGAGGGGATGAGCAGTTCTTC.

V and J are TRBV18 and TRBJ2-2; 9 nucleotides match TRBD1. The germline V gene encodes CDR1 KGHSH and CDR2 LQKENI. The CDR3 runs 16 residues. The V segment lost 4 bases and the J segment 6 bases; nucleotides outside the gene matches: 9. The CDR3 spells CASSLTGTGYAGELFF. The CDR3 bases are TGTGCCAGCTCACTAACCGGGACAGGGTACGCCGGGGAGCTGTTTTTT.

The chain combines TRBV7-2 with TRBJ1-2; TRBD1 might be the D (5 bases). Germline CDR1 is SGHTA and CDR2 is FQGNSA. V gave up 1 base and J gave up 0 bases, with 12 bases separating them. The CDR3 consists of 16 residues. For the CDR3, the DNA is TGTGCCAGCAGCTTAGAGACAGCGTTAGCTAACTATGGCTACACCTTC. It codes for CASSLETALANYGYTF. Supplemented by reference TRBV7-2 and TRBJ1-2, the full variable domain reads GAGVSQSPSNKVTEKGKDVELRCDPISGHTALYWYRQSLGQGLEFLIYFQGNSAPDKSGLPSDRFSAERTGGSVSTLTIQRTQQEDSAVYLCASSLETALANYGYTFGSGTRLTVV.

This chain uses TRBV29-1 with TRBJ1-1, with D hard to call. CDR3 size: 14 residues. V lost 1 base to trimming and J lost 0 bases, with 9 bases between them. Per germline, CDR1 SQVTM and CDR2 ANQGSEA. DNA of the CDR3: TGCAGCGTTGAAGTTTGGGGAGTGAACACTGAAGCTTTCTTT. Its protein product is CSVEVWGVNTEAFF.

The CDR3 spells CASSRGAMLNTEAFF. The CDR3 bases are TGTGCCAGCAGTAGAGGTGCTATGTTGAACACTGAAGCTTTCTTT. J is TRBJ1-1 and V is TRBV27; the D is unclear. The CDR3 is 15 amino acids. V lost 5 bases and J 0 bases, leaving 13 bases between the germline ends. Germline CDR1 MNHEY, CDR2 SMNVEV (reference sequence).